Each of the 20 T cell receptor beta chains below was sequenced from the same sample in a study of blood T cell repertoires in COVID-19. Data came from immunoSEQ multiplex PCR; TCRdb stores just in-frame clones and leaves some out. The table has under 140,000 clones, 70% to 90% seen once. The sample consisted of peripheral blood. The source of these receptors is a human donor in a cohort sampled during active COVID-19.

This clone came up a few times. This chain joins TRBV11-2 and TRBJ2-3, with D possibly being TRBD2 (7 bases). The CDR3 is 16 residues long. The ends were cut back, 5 bases at V and 1 base at J, with 16 bases in the middle. Germline lookup yields CDR1 SGHAT and CDR2 FQNNGV. The CDR3: CASSPRPGGGTDTQYF. The DNA of the CDR3 is TGTGCCAGCAGCCCACGGCCGGGGGGCGGCACAGATACGCAGTATTTT.

The chain couples TRBV6-5 to TRBJ2-7; tentative D call: TRBD1 (6 bases). V was clipped by 5 bases and J by 1 base, with 15 bases between them. The CDR3 covers 15 residues. CDR1 is MNHEY and CDR2 is SVGAGI in the germline V gene. CDR3 sequence: CASSPLDRNSYEQYF. The CDR3 DNA sequence: TGTGCCAGCAGTCCCTTAGACAGGAATTCCTACGAGCAGTACTTC.

The V call is TRBV28, the J call TRBJ2-7, with 9 bases fitting TRBD1. CDR3 length equals 15 residues. After removal of 8 bases from V and 4 bases from J, the junction contained 12 bases not matched to a gene. Germline CDR1 reads MDHEN; CDR2 reads SYDVKM. CDR3 protein: CASSSPGTGSYEQYF. DNA of the CDR3: TGTGCCAGCTCTTCGCCCGGGACAGGGTCTTACGAGCAGTACTTC.

The chain joins TRBV7-9 to TRBJ2-1; TRBD2 aligns across 9 bases. The trim removed 5 bases at V and 0 bases at J, leaving 2 bases unmatched. Per germline, CDR1 SEHNR and CDR2 FQNEAQ (reference sequence). CDR3 length: 15 amino acids. CDR3 coding DNA: TGTGCCAGCAGCCCAGCGGGAGGCTCCTACAATGAGCAGTTCTTC. Amino acids: CASSPAGGSYNEQFF. Combining the CDR3 with reference TRBV7-9 and TRBJ2-1 gives the whole variable domain DTGVSQNPRHKITKRGQNVTFRCDPISEHNRLYWYRQTLGQGPEFLTYFQNEAQLEKSRLLSDRFSAERPKGSFSTLEIQRTEQGDSAMYLCASSPAGGSYNEQFFGPGTRLTVL.

This chain joins TRBV7-9 and TRBJ2-3, with D possibly being TRBD1 (6 bases). Between the trimmed V and J ends, which lost 1 base and 3 bases, there was a span of 14 bases. CDR1 and CDR2 from the germline V gene are SEHNR and FQNEAQ (reference sequence). The CDR3 has 16 amino acids. The CDR3 bases are TGTGCCAGCAGCTTAGAGCGAGGGGGAACGACAGATACGCAGTATTTT. Residues: CASSLERGGTTDTQYF. Full variable domain (remainder filled in from reference TRBV7-9 and TRBJ2-3): DTGVSQNPRHKITKRGQNVTFRCDPISEHNRLYWYRQTLGQGPEFLTYFQNEAQLEKSRLLSDRFSAERPKGSFSTLEIQRTEQGDSAMYLCASSLERGGTTDTQYFGPGTRLTVL.

The CDR3 is CASSWTSGRSNEQFF. The DNA for the CDR3 is TGTGCCAGCAGCTGGACTAGCGGGAGAAGCAATGAGCAGTTCTTC. This sequence joins TRBV7-2 and TRBJ2-1; 13 bases are shared with TRBD2. V was pared by 4 bases and J by 6 bases, with 3 bases of the junction left unmatched. Germline loops: CDR1 SGHTA, CDR2 FQGNSA. The CDR3 is made up of 15 amino acids. Using reference TRBV7-2 and TRBJ2-1 for the parts outside the CDR3, the full variable domain is GAGVSQSPSNKVTEKGKDVELRCDPISGHTALYWYRQSLGQGLEFLIYFQGNSAPDKSGLPSDRFSAERTGGSVSTLTIQRTQQEDSAVYLCASSWTSGRSNEQFFGPGTRLTVL.

The chain is built from TRBV21-1 and TRBJ2-1; no check of the table's D call, TRBD2, against the DNA was made. TRBV21-1 represents a pseudogene. CDR3 length: 15 amino acids. CDR3 sequence (DNA): TGTGCCAGCAGATTGAGCGGAAGCTCCTACAATGAGCAGTTCTTC. It specifies CASRLSGSSYNEQFF.

The V call is TRBV29-1, the J call TRBJ2-3, with a tentative D call TRBD2 (7 bases). The CDR3 has 15 amino acids. Trimming took off 7 bases at V and 2 bases at J, with 19 bases between the two ends. The germline gives CDR1 SQVTM, CDR2 ANQGSEA. This CDR3 reads CSASLGGQLTDTQYF. CDR3 DNA sequence: TGCAGCGCCTCCCTGGGGGGGCAACTCACAGATACGCAGTATTTT.

The CDR3 coding sequence is TGTGCCTGGAGCGCCTCGGGGGGTTCGAATCAGCCCCAGCATTTT. Residues: CAWSASGGSNQPQHF. The rearrangement links TRBV30 to TRBJ1-5, with D perhaps matching TRBD1 (5 bases). V was pared by 3 bases and J by 4 bases, with 16 bases between. CDR3 length: 15 residues. Germline V CDR1 and CDR2: GTSNPN, SVGIG (reference sequence).

V usage is TRBV5-1 and J usage is TRBJ1-3, with TRBD1 matching over 7 bases. Unmatched junction bases numbered 13, after V lost 6 bases and J lost 4 bases. The CDR3 is 16 amino acids. Per the germline V gene, CDR1 is SGHRS and CDR2 is YFSETQ. This CDR3 is CASTPRGGAGGNTIYF. As DNA, the CDR3 is TGCGCCAGCACCCCGAGAGGGGGCGCGGGAGGAAACACCATATATTTT.

V and J are TRBV6-5 and TRBJ2-1; 7 nucleotides match TRBD2. Per germline, CDR1 MNHEY and CDR2 SVGAGI. The CDR3 is made up of 16 amino acids. With 1 base clipped from V and 6 bases from J, the junction kept 9 bases outside the gene matches. For the CDR3, the DNA is TGTGCCAGCAGTTACTTTTCGGGGGAGGGCCTCAATGAGCAGTTCTTC. Translation gives CASSYFSGEGLNEQFF.

V gene TRBV11-2 combines with J gene TRBJ2-7, with 11 nucleotides matching TRBD1. V lost 3 bases, J lost 7 bases, and 8 bases stayed unmatched. The CDR3 has 15 residues. Germline V CDR1 and CDR2: SGHAT, FQNNGV. CDR3 region: CASSFFGQGALEQYF. The CDR3, as DNA: TGTGCCAGCAGCTTCTTCGGACAGGGGGCGCTGGAGCAGTACTTC. The variable domain in full, with the rest retrieved from reference TRBV11-2 and TRBJ2-7, is EAGVAQSPRYKIIEKRQSVAFWCNPISGHATLYWYQQILGQGPKLLIQFQNNGVVDDSQLPKDRFSAERLKGVDSTLKIQPAKLEDSAVYLCASSFFGQGALEQYFGPGTRLTVT.

The chain links TRBV6-1 to TRBJ1-2, with TRBD1 matching over 9 bases. This CDR3 has 16 amino acids. The V gene end was trimmed by 3 bases and the J gene end by 5 bases; junction bases not matched to a gene: 10. The germline V gene has CDR1 MNHNS and CDR2 SASEGT. CDR3 bases: TGTGCCAGCAGTGACAGGTTGACAGGGGGTTTGTATGGCTACACCTTC. This codes for CASSDRLTGGLYGYTF.

The V call is TRBV2, the J call TRBJ2-7; 9 nucleotides agree with TRBD2. With 4 bases clipped from V and 0 bases from J, the junction kept 4 bases outside the gene matches. The CDR3 is made up of 15 amino acids. CDR1 is SNHLY and CDR2 is FYNNEI in the germline V gene. The CDR3 DNA reads as TGTGCCAGCAGTGCACGTAGCGGGGGCTCCTACGAGCAGTACTTC. Protein product: CASSARSGGSYEQYF.

This chain links TRBV6-5 with TRBJ1-5, with 9 bases aligning to TRBD1. V dropped 5 bases and J dropped 5; count of bases not matched to a gene: 4. The CDR3 sequence is 14 residues long. CDR1 and CDR2 (germline): MNHEY, SVGAGI. This CDR3 is CASSRTGADQPQHF. CDR3 sequence (DNA): TGTGCCAGCAGTCGGACAGGGGCCGATCAGCCCCAGCATTTT.

This chain links TRBV3-1 (or the pseudogene TRBV3-2) with TRBJ2-5; 8 nucleotides match TRBD1. The CDR3 spans 12 residues. V shed 6 bases and J 7 bases; nucleotides not matched to a gene: 4. The germline V gene encodes CDR1 LGHDT and CDR2 YNNKEL (reference sequence). CDR3 sequence (DNA): TGTGCCAGCAGGACCACAGGGGGGACCCAGTACTTC. Residues: CASRTTGGTQYF.

This clone has just a few counts. The chain employs TRBV3-1 (or the pseudogene TRBV3-2) and TRBJ1-3, with unresolved D. Trimming removed 4 bases from V and 4 bases from J, with 11 bases in between. CDR3 length equals 14 residues. The germline V gene encodes CDR1 LGHDT and CDR2 YNNKEL (reference sequence). This CDR3 reads CASSLGRAGNTIYF. In DNA form, the CDR3 reads TGTGCCAGCAGCCTAGGGAGGGCCGGAAACACCATATATTTT.

The table lists this clone with a few counts. The chain recombines TRBV6-5 with TRBJ2-7; 9 positions agree with TRBD2. V was pared by 6 bases and J by 4 bases, with 4 bases of the junction left unmatched. The CDR3 spans 13 residues. The germline V gene has CDR1 MNHEY and CDR2 SVGAGI. As DNA, the CDR3 is TGTGCCAGCAGGGGGACTAGCAGGTACGAGCAGTACTTC. Translated, it gives CASRGTSRYEQYF.

This chain links TRBV19 with TRBJ1-4; 7 nucleotides align to TRBD1. The germline V gene has CDR1 LNHDA and CDR2 SQIVND (reference sequence). After removal of 9 bases from V and 8 bases from J, the junction contained 6 bases not matched to a gene. This CDR3 is built from 12 residues. The CDR3 here is CASQGDEEKLFF. For the CDR3, the DNA is TGTGCCAGCCAGGGGGATGAAGAAAAACTGTTTTTT.

The gene calls are TRBV5-1 and TRBJ2-5; possibly TRBD2 for D (6 bases). V was trimmed by 0 bases and J by 4 bases, leaving 13 bases between them. The germline CDR1 and CDR2 sequences are SGHRS and YFSETQ. This CDR3 region has 15 residues. CDR3 coding DNA: TGCGCCAGCAGCTTGGGGACTACCCTAGGAGAGACCCAGTACTTC. Protein sequence: CASSLGTTLGETQYF.